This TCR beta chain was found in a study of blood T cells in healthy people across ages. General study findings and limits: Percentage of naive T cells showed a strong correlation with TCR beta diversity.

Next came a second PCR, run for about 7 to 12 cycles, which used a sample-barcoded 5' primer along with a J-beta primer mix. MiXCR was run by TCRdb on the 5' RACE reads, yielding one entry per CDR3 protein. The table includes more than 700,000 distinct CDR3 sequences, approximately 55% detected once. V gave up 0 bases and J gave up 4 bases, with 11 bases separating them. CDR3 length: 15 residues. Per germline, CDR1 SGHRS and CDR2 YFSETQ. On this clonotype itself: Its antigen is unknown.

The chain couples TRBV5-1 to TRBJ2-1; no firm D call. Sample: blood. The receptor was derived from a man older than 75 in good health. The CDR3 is CASSLDQSRYNEQFF. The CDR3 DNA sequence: TGCGCCAGCAGCTTGGATCAGTCGCGGTACAATGAGCAGTTCTTC.